The 19 T cell receptor beta chains below were found in one sample sequenced in a study of glioma-infiltrating T cells. Using RNA template, CDR3s of TCR alpha and beta were amplified with iRepertoire arm-PCR. MiXCR, applied by TCRdb to the multiplex PCR reads, yields one record per CDR3 protein. The table shows 400,000 or so distinct CDR3 sequences, with 35% to 45% occurring only once. Sample: glioma tissue, nonneoplastic brain tissue, or PBMCs (not recorded which). These receptors came from a human donor with low-grade glioma or glioblastoma, undergoing nonglioma brain surgery, or in good health (not recorded which).

This clonotype was recorded once. The chain couples TRBV13 to TRBJ2-1; TRBD1 matches 9 bases. Germline V gene sequence: CDR1 PRHDT, CDR2 FYEKMQ (reference sequence). The CDR3 runs to 14 residues. J was trimmed by 5 bases and V by 5 bases; bases with no gene match: 4. This CDR3 reads CASSGGQGNNEQFF. The CDR3 DNA reads as TGTGCCAGCAGCGGGGGACAGGGAAACAATGAGCAGTTCTTC.

The sample holds a few counts of this clonotype. This sequence joins TRBV20-1 and TRBJ2-1, with 12 bases that match TRBD2. This CDR3 spans 15 amino acids. The V gene's germline CDR1 is DFQATT and CDR2 SNEGSKA (reference sequence). Germline trimming cut 5 bases from V and 6 bases from J; bases unmatched to any gene: 8. The CDR3 nucleotides are TGCAGTGCTTTCCACTCTAGCGGGAGGGGCAATGAGCAGTTCTTC. This sequence encodes CSAFHSSGRGNEQFF.

This clonotype was recorded a few times. The V and J genes are TRBV5-1 and TRBJ2-1; 8 nucleotides align to TRBD2. V gave up 4 bases and J gave up 5 bases; unmatched junction bases: 5. The CDR3 is 14 residues long. CDR1 and CDR2 from the germline V gene are SGHRS and YFSETQ. In DNA, the CDR3 is TGCGCCAGCAGCGTCACTAGCGGCCACAATGAGCAGTTCTTC. As protein: CASSVTSGHNEQFF. The whole variable domain, remainder taken from reference TRBV5-1 and TRBJ2-1, is KAGVTQTPRYLIKTRGQQVTLSCSPISGHRSVSWYQQTPGQGLQFLFEYFSETQRNKGNFPGRFSGRQFSNSRSEMNVSTLELGDSALYLCASSVTSGHNEQFFGPGTRLTVL.

This clonotype has just a few counts. This chain joins TRBV7-2 and TRBJ2-7; 7 bases are a match to TRBD2. The CDR3 is 17 amino acids. With 2 bases clipped from V and 0 bases from J, the junction kept 10 bases outside the gene matches. CDR1 SGHTA and CDR2 FQGNSA come from the germline V gene. The CDR3 nucleotides are TGTGCCAGCAGCTTATTCTCCAGCGGGGACTACTCCTACGAGCAGTACTTC. Translated, it gives CASSLFSSGDYSYEQYF.

This clonotype was observed a handful of times. This sequence joins TRBV7-2 and TRBJ2-7; 8 nucleotides align to TRBD2. V gave up 1 base and J gave up 5 bases; unmatched junction bases: 7. In germline, CDR1 is SGHTA, CDR2 FQGNSA. This CDR3 region has 15 residues. CDR3 amino acids: CASSLGGLEGDEQYF. CDR3 in DNA: TGTGCCAGCAGCTTAGGGGGACTAGAAGGCGACGAGCAGTACTTC.

In the case of this clonotype: This may be a read error, as it is one base from a much larger clone. The CDR3 carries no conserved terminal phenylalanine or tryptophan, so it likely arises from a read error. The chain has TRBV15 and TRBJ2-1; D ambiguous. The CDR3 extends over 13 amino acids. Germline lookup yields CDR1 LNHNV and CDR2 YYDKDF (reference sequence). Trimming pared 1 base from V and 7 bases from J, leaving 8 bases between. Written as DNA, the CDR3 is TGTGCCACCAGCAGAGGGATGGGGAATGAGCAGTTCTCC. Residues: CATSRGMGNEQFS.

Many counts were recorded for this clonotype. This rearrangement joins TRBV27 to TRBJ2-7; possibly TRBD1 for D (6 bases). The CDR3 is 15 amino acids. Trimming pared 0 bases from V and 2 bases from J, leaving 11 bases between. Germline V CDR1 and CDR2: MNHEY, SMNVEV (reference sequence). CDR3 nucleotide sequence: TGTGCCAGCAGTTTATCTTACAGGGCCACCTACGAGCAGTACTTC. This translates into CASSLSYRATYEQYF.

Note on this clonotype: One end of the junction fails to match germline, which may point to a read error. The J gene is TRBJ2-2, the V gene TRBV28, with TRBD1 identical over 9 bases. The CDR3 runs 15 residues. From germline, CDR1 is MDHEN and CDR2 SYDVKM. The CDR3 DNA is TGTGCCAGCAGGGGGACAGGGTGGATTGCCGGGGGGCTGTTTTTT. Amino acid sequence: CASRGTGWIAGGLFF.

This clonotype has just a few counts. V usage is TRBV19 and J usage is TRBJ2-5; possibly TRBD1 or TRBD2 for D (5 bases each). CDR3 length equals 15 residues. Germline lookup yields CDR1 LNHDA and CDR2 SQIVND (reference sequence). Deletions cut 5 bases from V and 4 bases from J, with 17 bases between. The DNA of the CDR3 is TGTGCCAGTAGTCCGGAGGTCTCTGGGGGAGAGACCCAGTACTTC. Its protein is CASSPEVSGGETQYF.

The rearrangement joins TRBV19 to TRBJ2-1, with a tentative D call TRBD2 (6 bases). The CDR3 extends over 14 amino acids. Looked up from germline, CDR1 is LNHDA and CDR2 is SQIVND (reference sequence). Trimming pared 7 bases from V and 8 bases from J, leaving 18 bases between. The CDR3 bases are TGTGCCAGTACGAGGAGCGGGCCAATTCATGAGCAGTTCTTC. Translation: CASTRSGPIHEQFF.

This clonotype occurred many times. The chain has TRBV7-2 and TRBJ2-3; the D gene could be TRBD1 or TRBD2 (6 bases each). The length of the CDR3 is 15 residues. Trimming took off 4 bases at V and 1 base at J, with 12 bases between the two ends. Germline V lookup: CDR1 SGHTA, CDR2 FQGNSA. The CDR3 region is CASSSGAGRTDTQYF. For the CDR3, the DNA is TGTGCCAGCAGCTCGGGGGCGGGTCGCACAGATACGCAGTATTTT.

The chain is built from TRBV5-4 and TRBJ2-1; 13 bases line up with TRBD2. Trimming removed 8 bases from V and 7 bases from J; junction bases left unmatched: 6. This CDR3 comprises 14 residues. CDR1 is SGHNT, CDR2 YYREEE, per germline (reference sequence). This chain's CDR3 is CASKLAGGPNEQFF. The CDR3 DNA is TGTGCCAGTAAACTAGCGGGAGGGCCGAATGAGCAGTTCTTC.

The chain employs TRBV6-6 and TRBJ2-3; TRBD2 aligns across 13 bases. Germline lookup yields CDR1 MNHNY and CDR2 SVGAGI (reference sequence). CDR3 length equals 16 residues. Losses at the gene ends were 3 bases for V and 4 bases for J; bases not matched to a gene: 4. Here the CDR3 reads CASSYDGLAGADTQYF. The CDR3 DNA is TGTGCCAGCAGTTATGACGGACTAGCGGGAGCAGATACGCAGTATTTT.

CDR3 in DNA: TGTGCCAGCAGCTTCCCGCTTGCCTGGCCCTTTTCCAATGAGCAGTTCTTC. Translating gives CASSFPLAWPFSNEQFF. The chain recombines TRBV7-2 with TRBJ2-1; D not certain. Between the trimmed V and J ends, which lost 3 bases and 6 bases, there was a span of 21 bases. The CDR3 is made up of 17 amino acids. The germline gives CDR1 SGHTA, CDR2 FQGNSA.

The count of this clonotype is one. The V call is TRBV7-2, the J call TRBJ2-7, with 12 bases identical to TRBD2. From germline, CDR1 is SGHTA and CDR2 FQGNSA. Trimming removed 5 bases from V and 7 bases from J; junction bases left unmatched: 6. The CDR3 consists of 14 residues. The CDR3 loop reads CASSLSTSGREQYF. CDR3 DNA: TGTGCCAGCAGCCTCTCGACTAGCGGGAGAGAGCAGTACTTC.

There are a few counts of this clonotype. The chain employs TRBV29-1 and TRBJ1-1; 7 bases are shared with TRBD1. Per germline, CDR1 SQVTM and CDR2 ANQGSEA. With 6 bases clipped from V and 0 bases from J, the junction kept 4 bases outside the gene matches. This CDR3 is 13 amino acids long. The CDR3 spells CSVWTGMNTEAFF. The CDR3 DNA is TGCAGCGTATGGACAGGTATGAACACTGAAGCTTTCTTT. Looking up the rest from reference TRBV29-1 and TRBJ1-1 gives the full variable domain: SAVISQKPSRDICQRGTSLTIQCQVDSQVTMMFWYRQQPGQSLTLIATANQGSEATYESGFVIDKFPISRPNLTFSTLTVSNMSPEDSSIYLCSVWTGMNTEAFFGQGTRLTVV.

In the case of this clonotype: Just one base apart from a much larger clone, this may be a read error. This sequence joins TRBV28 and TRBJ1-5, with no clear D. Germline V gene sequence: CDR1 MDHEN, CDR2 SYDVKM. CDR3 length equals 13 residues. The V and J ends lost 1 base and 6 bases respectively, with 7 bases between them. The CDR3 region is CASSLFPSQPQHF. The CDR3 nucleotides read TGTGCCAGCAGTTTATTTCCCAGTCAGCCCCAGCATTTT.

In this sample, this clonotype turned up once. V usage is TRBV2 and J usage is TRBJ2-7, with D unresolved. The CDR3 extends over 15 amino acids. The V end was cut by 8 bases, the J end by 1 base, with 18 bases between. Germline V gene sequence: CDR1 SNHLY, CDR2 FYNNEI. The CDR3 DNA is TGTGCCAGCGACCAAGATGGCAGCTATTCCTACGAGCAGTACTTC. Protein product: CASDQDGSYSYEQYF. Supplemented by reference TRBV2 and TRBJ2-7, the full variable domain reads EPEVTQTPSHQVTQMGQEVILRCVPISNHLYFYWYRQILGQKVEFLVSFYNNEISEKSEIFDDQFSVERPDGSNFTLKIRSTKLEDSAMYFCASDQDGSYSYEQYFGPGTRLTVT.

This clonotype was counted many times. J is TRBJ2-3 and V is TRBV7-3; D gene uncertain. V was pared by 3 bases and J by 0 bases, with 13 bases between. The CDR3 is 16 residues long. The germline CDR1 and CDR2 sequences are SGHTA and FQGTGA. The CDR3 region has the DNA TGTGCCAGCAGCTTGTCGCCATCCCCTAGCACAGATACGCAGTATTTT. This translates into CASSLSPSPSTDTQYF.